This record concerns one T cell receptor (beta chain) sequence. Its antigen is currently unknown. These data come from a study of cytomegalovirus exposure and HLA in healthy donors. Study outcomes and limitations: Accurate HLA-A and HLA-B prediction from TCR beta sequences was reported for most subjects. In vitro checks showed that a few CMV-associated chains really do target CMV antigens. 164 TCR beta chains were listed as cytomegalovirus-associated.

Germline CDR1 is SGHRS and CDR2 is YFSETQ. The trim removed 4 bases at V and 6 bases at J, leaving 11 bases unmatched. The CDR3 runs to 15 residues. Primers for the PCR totalled 60 Vbeta and 13 Jbeta. The protocol was immunoSEQ multiplex PCR, while the TCRdb copy is restricted to in-frame clones and leaves out a portion. Among about 80,000 clones listed, 65% to 80% were seen once. Each donor's status was that of a healthy bone marrow donor. This receptor was taken from a human donor in good health. The genes are TRBV5-1 and TRBJ1-1; 8 bases map to TRBD1. Sequenced material: PBMCs. Here the CDR3 reads CASSNNGQGAPEAFF. Here the CDR3 DNA reads TGCGCCAGCAGCAACAATGGACAGGGTGCCCCTGAAGCTTTCTTT.